This T cell receptor beta chain was documented in a study of blood T cells in healthy people across ages. Many counts were recorded for this clonotype. CDR1 DFQATT and CDR2 SNEGSKA come from the germline V gene (reference sequence). The V gene lost 0 bases and the J gene lost 0 bases, with 9 bases spanning the gap. This CDR3 has 14 residues. For the second PCR, which ran for about 7 to 12 cycles, a sample-barcoded 5' primer and a J-beta primer mix were used. The authors tagged each cDNA molecule using a template-switch adaptor with 12 random nucleotides. TCRdb passed the 5' RACE reads through MiXCR, listing each CDR3 protein once. The top ten clones hold approximately 40% of a sample with approximately 730,000 distinct CDR3 sequences, about 53% of them seen once.

Sequenced material: blood. This chain uses TRBV20-1 with TRBJ2-7; D gene uncertain. The sequence derives from a man older than 75 in good health. The CDR3 nucleotides are TGCAGTGCTAGAGAGCTCTCGCCCTCCTACGAGCAGTACTTC. Its protein product is CSARELSPSYEQYF.